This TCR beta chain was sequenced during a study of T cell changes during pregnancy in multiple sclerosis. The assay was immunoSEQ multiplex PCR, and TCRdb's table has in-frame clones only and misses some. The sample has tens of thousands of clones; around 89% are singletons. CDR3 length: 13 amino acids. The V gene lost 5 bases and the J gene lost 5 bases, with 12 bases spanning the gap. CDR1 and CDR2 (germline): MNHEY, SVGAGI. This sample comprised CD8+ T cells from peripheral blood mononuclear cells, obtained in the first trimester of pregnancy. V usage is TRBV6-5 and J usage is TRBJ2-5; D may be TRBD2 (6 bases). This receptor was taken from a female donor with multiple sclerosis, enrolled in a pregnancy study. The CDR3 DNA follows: TGTGCCAGCAGTCCGACTAGGCGGGAGACCCAGTACTTC. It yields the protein CASSPTRRETQYF.